This T cell receptor beta chain was identified during a study of patients and donors after allogeneic stem cell transplantation. TCRdb independently ran MiXCR on the RT-PCR reads; one entry per CDR3 protein. The sample contains about 96,000 distinct CDR3 sequences, roughly 48% of which appear only once. This CDR3 region has 15 residues. V was shortened by 2 bases and J by 8 bases, with 18 bases between the two germline ends. Germline assignment: CDR1 LNHNV and CDR2 YYDKDF (reference sequence). This clonotype was observed a handful of times. This receptor was identified in a human donor who was either an allogeneic HSCT recipient or a stem cell or donor lymphocyte infusion donor (not recorded which). It is not recorded whose cells these are; they may come from a transplant donor. The rearrangement joins TRBV15 to TRBJ1-1, with D perhaps matching TRBD1 (5 bases). The sequenced material came from blood, either unsorted or a sorted T cell fraction (not recorded which). CDR3 DNA sequence: TGTGCCACCAGCAGAAGCCGGGGCAGCCCCATCGAAGCTTTCTTT. This encodes CATSRSRGSPIEAFF.